This TCR beta chain was documented in a study of blood T cell repertoires in COVID-19. Study context: Italy, Spain and the United States were the sources of the convalescent and acute COVID-19 samples.

Profiling relied on immunoSEQ multiplex PCR, and the TCRdb table lists in-frame clones only, not all of them. The table has some 300,000 clones, around 90% seen once. Self-reported history from a screening survey and questionnaire set each donor's cohort. For recovered donors of Cohort 3, there were two negative PCRs, clearance, or symptom resolution. Per germline, CDR1 MDHEN and CDR2 SYDVKM. The CDR3 spans 18 residues. Between the trimmed V and J ends, which lost 4 bases and 0 bases, there was a span of 22 bases. This sequence was found in a woman between 25 and 40 years old who had recovered from COVID-19. This chain joins TRBV28 and TRBJ2-7; D perhaps matches TRBD1 (5 bases). Sample: PBMCs or T cells enriched from blood (not recorded which). CDR3 region: CASSSRRSAGRISYEQYF. For the CDR3, the DNA is TGTGCCAGCAGTTCCCGCCGATCGGCAGGGCGGATCTCCTACGAGCAGTACTTC. The complete variable domain, with remaining parts taken from reference TRBV28 and TRBJ2-7, reads DVKVTQSSRYLVKRTGEKVFLECVQDMDHENMFWYRQDPGLGLRLIYFSYDVKMKEKGDIPEGYSVSREKKERFSLILESASTNQTSMYLCASSSRRSAGRISYEQYFGPGTRLTVT.